One T cell receptor (beta chain) is described in this entry. Clones were sequenced by immunoSEQ multiplex PCR, and TCRdb holds only the in-frame ones, with some missing. Among approximately 330,000 clones listed, just over 85% were seen once. The data belong to a study of blood T cell repertoires in COVID-19. This CDR3 comprises 16 residues. After removal of 3 bases from V and 5 bases from J, the junction contained 5 bases not matched to a gene. Germline V gene lookup returns CDR1 KGHDR and CDR2 SFDVKD. J is TRBJ2-1 and V is TRBV24-1, with 11 bases that match TRBD2. The material sequenced was PBMCs or T cells enriched from blood (not recorded which). The clonotype comes from a middle-aged woman with acute COVID-19. CDR3 sequence: CATSDPSGGRHNEQFF. The CDR3 DNA follows: TGTGCCACCAGTGATCCTAGCGGGGGGAGGCACAATGAGCAGTTCTTC.